Listed below are T cell receptor beta chains from one sample, sequenced in a study of blood T cell repertoires in COVID-19. The repertoire was sequenced with immunoSEQ multiplex PCR; TCRdb's copy has only in-frame clones and lacks some. The sample includes roughly 500,000 clones, approximately 87% of them seen just once. Specimen: PBMCs or T cells enriched from blood (not recorded which). Receptor source: a woman aged 40 to 50 who had recovered from COVID-19. Both conserved end residues are part of each CDR3. Each record gives: clone size, D gene, V gene, J gene, CDR3 DNA, CDR3 protein. The D gene is left open where the match is weak. Some rows mark clone size as missing; the rest say once, few, many or name a class of expanded clone.

size: -; D: TRBD2; V: TRBV11-2; J: TRBJ2-1; DNA: TGTGCCAGCACCATTCCTGGACTAGCGGGAGCAGGTGAGCAGTTCTTC; CDR3: CASTIPGLAGAGEQFF
size: once; D: TRBD2; V: TRBV7-9; J: TRBJ2-1; DNA: TGTGCCAGCACACTCGGGGGGGCGGAGGCTTCCAATGAGCAGTTCTTC; CDR3: CASTLGGAEASNEQFF
size: -; D: -; V: TRBV5-1; J: TRBJ1-1; DNA: TGCGCCAGCAGCGATCTAGGGGGCACTGAAGCTTTCTTT; CDR3: CASSDLGGTEAFF
size: many; D: -; V: TRBV11-2; J: TRBJ2-5; DNA: TGTGCCAGCAGCTTAGCAGGGCGCCAAGAGACCCAGTACTTC; CDR3: CASSLAGRQETQYF
size: -; D: -; V: TRBV3-1/TRBV3-2; J: TRBJ2-1; DNA: TGTGCCAGCAGCCAAGAGAGGCGGGCGTACAGATACAATGAGCAGTTCTTC; CDR3: CASSQERRAYRYNEQFF
size: -; D: TRBD2; V: TRBV29-1; J: TRBJ2-1; DNA: TGCAGCGTTGAAGGTGGGACTAGCGGATACAATGAGCAGTTCTTC; CDR3: CSVEGGTSGYNEQFF
size: once; D: TRBD2; V: TRBV5-5; J: TRBJ2-1; DNA: TGTGCCAGCAGCCAGGGACTAGCGGGAGATGGACGGGAGCAGTTCTTC; CDR3: CASSQGLAGDGREQFF
size: -; D: TRBD2; V: TRBV9; J: TRBJ2-7; DNA: TGTGCCAGCAGTCTAGGGGTAGCGGGGGGGTACGAGCAGTACTTC; CDR3: CASSLGVAGGYEQYF
size: -; D: -; V: TRBV15; J: TRBJ2-7; DNA: TGTGCCACCAGCAGAGAGAGGGACAACTACGAGCAGTACTTC; CDR3: CATSRERDNYEQYF
size: -; D: -; V: TRBV6-1; J: TRBJ1-1; DNA: TGTGCCAGCAGTGAAACGGTAACCACTGAAGCTTTCTTT; CDR3: CASSETVTTEAFF
size: -; D: TRBD2; V: TRBV7-2; J: TRBJ2-1; DNA: TGTGCCAGCAGCTACTTCTATACCGGGACTAGCGGGAAATACAATGAGCAGTTCTTC; CDR3: CASSYFYTGTSGKYNEQFF
size: -; D: -; V: TRBV27; J: TRBJ2-2; DNA: TGTGCCAGCAGTTTCAACGGCGGGGAGCTGTTTTTT; CDR3: CASSFNGGELFF
size: -; D: TRBD2; V: TRBV11-3; J: TRBJ2-1; DNA: TGTGCCAGCAGCTCCAATACCGGGACTAGCGAAGCCAATGAGCAGTTCTTC; CDR3: CASSSNTGTSEANEQFF
size: few; D: TRBD1; V: TRBV11-2; J: TRBJ1-2; DNA: TGTGCCAGCAGCTCACCTAGGACAGGGGAATATGGCTACACCTTC; CDR3: CASSSPRTGEYGYTF
size: -; D: TRBD1; V: TRBV7-6; J: TRBJ1-2; DNA: TGTGCCAGCAGCGTCGGGACAGGGGGCGGTGGCTACACCTTC; CDR3: CASSVGTGGGGYTF
size: -; D: TRBD1; V: TRBV6-2/TRBV6-3; J: TRBJ1-1; DNA: TGTGCCAGCAGATACAGGGGGACGAACACTGAAGCTTTCTTT; CDR3: CASRYRGTNTEAFF
size: -; D: -; V: TRBV29-1; J: TRBJ2-2; DNA: TGCAGCGTTGATGGTTGGGGTAGCGCGAATCCCGGGGAGCTGTTTTTT; CDR3: CSVDGWGSANPGELFF
size: -; D: -; V: TRBV18; J: TRBJ1-1; DNA: TGTGCCACCTCGAGGGGGGGAGGAGAAGCTTTCTTT; CDR3: CATSRGGGEAFF
size: -; D: TRBD1; V: TRBV2; J: TRBJ2-1; DNA: TGTGCCAGCAGCCGGGACAGCGACAATGAGCAGTTCTTC; CDR3: CASSRDSDNEQFF
size: -; D: -; V: TRBV29-1; J: TRBJ1-2; DNA: TGCAGCGTTGGAACAGGGACCTATGGCTACACCTTC; CDR3: CSVGTGTYGYTF
size: -; D: TRBD1; V: TRBV3-1/TRBV3-2; J: TRBJ1-1; DNA: TGTGCCAGCAGCTCGCGGACAGGAGCTATCCCATTTGAAGCTTTCTTT; CDR3: CASSSRTGAIPFEAFF
size: -; D: -; V: TRBV3-1/TRBV3-2; J: TRBJ2-7; DNA: TGTGCCAGCAGCCAAGTTAACGAGCAGTACTTC; CDR3: CASSQVNEQYF
size: -; D: -; V: TRBV29-1; J: TRBJ2-7; DNA: TGCAGCGCCCGGTGGGGGCAATCCCCCTCCTACGAGCAGTACTTC; CDR3: CSARWGQSPSYEQYF
size: -; D: TRBD2; V: TRBV19; J: TRBJ2-1; DNA: TGTGCCAGTAGTGTAGCGGGAGGGAGTAATGAGCAGTTCTTC; CDR3: CASSVAGGSNEQFF
size: -; D: -; V: TRBV6-5; J: TRBJ1-5; DNA: TGTGCCAGCAGTCCAGGGGTAGGGCTACTACGGCATTTT; CDR3: CASSPGVGLLRHF
size: once; D: TRBD1; V: TRBV2; J: TRBJ1-4; DNA: TGTGCCAGCAGTGGACGGGGACAGCCAAATGAAAAACTGTTTTTT; CDR3: CASSGRGQPNEKLFF
size: -; D: TRBD2; V: TRBV6-4; J: TRBJ2-3; DNA: TGTGCCAGCAGTGACTCAGCGGGAGAGGGAGATACGCAGTATTTT; CDR3: CASSDSAGEGDTQYF
size: -; D: -; V: TRBV27; J: TRBJ1-6; DNA: TGTGCCAGCAGTAGTTTAGGGGGGGATTCACCCCTCCACTTT; CDR3: CASSSLGGDSPLHF
size: -; D: TRBD1; V: TRBV19; J: TRBJ1-1; DNA: TGTGCCAGTAGTTCCCGTCCCGGGACAGGGGCTGTGGCCACTGAAGCTTTCTTT; CDR3: CASSSRPGTGAVATEAFF
size: -; D: -; V: TRBV27; J: TRBJ1-2; DNA: TGTGCCAGCAGTTCCTACAGTGGTCCTAACTATGGCTACACCTTC; CDR3: CASSSYSGPNYGYTF
size: -; D: -; V: TRBV21-1; J: TRBJ2-7; DNA: TGTGCCAGCAGCAAAGTCACCCGAGAGGGACAGGGAGCCCACGAGCAGTACTTC; CDR3: CASSKVTREGQGAHEQYF
size: -; D: TRBD1; V: TRBV7-2; J: TRBJ1-4; DNA: TGTGCCAGCAGTTATACAGGGGGCAATGAAAAACTGTTTTTT; CDR3: CASSYTGGNEKLFF
size: once; D: TRBD2; V: TRBV6-2/TRBV6-3; J: TRBJ2-1; DNA: TGTGCCAGCAGTTACAGGAGACTAGCGGGAGGGCCAAATGAGCAGTTCTTC; CDR3: CASSYRRLAGGPNEQFF
size: -; D: -; V: TRBV4-3; J: TRBJ1-2; DNA: TGCGCCAGCAGCCAAGACAGAGCGAGGTACAGGGAGAGAGATGGCTACACCTTC; CDR3: CASSQDRARYRERDGYTF
size: -; D: TRBD2; V: TRBV4-3; J: TRBJ2-1; DNA: TGCGCCGGCGGGACTAGCGGGAGTCTCTACAATGAGCAGTTCTTC; CDR3: CAGGTSGSLYNEQFF
size: -; D: TRBD2; V: TRBV7-9; J: TRBJ2-1; DNA: TGTGCCAGCAGCCTGGGACTATTTGGTTCCTACAATGAGCAGTTCTTC; CDR3: CASSLGLFGSYNEQFF
size: -; D: TRBD1; V: TRBV6-5; J: TRBJ1-2; DNA: TGTGCCAGCAGGGCTGATTATCGACAGGGGAATGGCTACACCTTC; CDR3: CASRADYRQGNGYTF
size: -; D: -; V: TRBV5-6; J: TRBJ1-5; DNA: TGTGCCAGCAGCTCAGCAGGGGTCCGTCAGCCCCAGCATTTT; CDR3: CASSSAGVRQPQHF
size: -; D: -; V: TRBV9; J: TRBJ1-6; DNA: TGTGCCAGCAGCGCACATAGTGGGAGTCTTAATTCACCCCTCCACTTT; CDR3: CASSAHSGSLNSPLHF
size: -; D: TRBD1; V: TRBV29-1; J: TRBJ1-4; DNA: TGCAGCGTTGGGCGGGACAGGGTAAATGAAAAACTGTTTTTT; CDR3: CSVGRDRVNEKLFF
size: -; D: -; V: TRBV14; J: TRBJ1-2; DNA: TGTGCCAGCAGCCAAGTGGGGCGGTCTAACTATGGCTACACCTTC; CDR3: CASSQVGRSNYGYTF
size: -; D: -; V: TRBV5-1; J: TRBJ2-1; DNA: TGCGCCAGCAGCCCTCGGGACTCCAGCTCCTACAATGAGCAGTTCTTC; CDR3: CASSPRDSSSYNEQFF
size: -; D: TRBD1; V: TRBV5-6; J: TRBJ2-5; DNA: TGTGCCAGCAGCGCCAGGGGGAATGTAAAGACCCAGTACTTC; CDR3: CASSARGNVKTQYF
size: few; D: TRBD2; V: TRBV27; J: TRBJ2-5; DNA: TGTGCCAGCGCCTCGGCGGGGACTATAGAGACCCAGTACTTC; CDR3: CASASAGTIETQYF
size: -; D: -; V: TRBV12-3/TRBV12-4; J: TRBJ1-2; DNA: TGTGCCAGCAGTTTGGGGGGAGGCTATGGCTACACCTTC; CDR3: CASSLGGGYGYTF
size: -; D: TRBD2; V: TRBV5-4; J: TRBJ2-7; DNA: TGTGCCAGCAGCCCTGGGGGGCGGGAGGGCTACGAGCAGTACTTC; CDR3: CASSPGGREGYEQYF
size: few; D: TRBD1; V: TRBV4-1; J: TRBJ1-2; DNA: TGCGCCAGCAGCCAACCGGGACAGGGGGGCTACACCTTC; CDR3: CASSQPGQGGYTF
size: few; D: TRBD2; V: TRBV7-2; J: TRBJ2-7; DNA: TGTGCCAGCAGCTTAGCGGGACTAGCGGGAGTAGAAGAGCAGTACTTC; CDR3: CASSLAGLAGVEEQYF
size: -; D: -; V: TRBV10-3; J: TRBJ1-4; DNA: TGTGCCATCAAGGAGGGGACGGCAAATGAAAAACTGTTTTTT; CDR3: CAIKEGTANEKLFF